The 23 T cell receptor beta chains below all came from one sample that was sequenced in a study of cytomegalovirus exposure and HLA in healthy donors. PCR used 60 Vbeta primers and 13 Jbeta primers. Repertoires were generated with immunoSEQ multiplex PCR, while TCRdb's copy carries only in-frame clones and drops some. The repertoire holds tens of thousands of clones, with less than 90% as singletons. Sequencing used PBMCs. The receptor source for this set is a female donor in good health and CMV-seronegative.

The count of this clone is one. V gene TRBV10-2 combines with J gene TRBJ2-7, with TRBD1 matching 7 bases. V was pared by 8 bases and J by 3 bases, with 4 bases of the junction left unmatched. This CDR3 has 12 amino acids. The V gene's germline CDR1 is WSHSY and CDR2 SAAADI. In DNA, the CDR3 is TGCGCCAGCTTAGACAGGGACTACGAGCAGTACTTC. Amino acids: CASLDRDYEQYF.

The CDR3 is CASSPSTSGRPKHYNEQFF. The CDR3 bases are TGTGCCAGTAGCCCTTCGACTAGCGGGAGGCCCAAACACTACAATGAGCAGTTCTTC. The chain couples TRBV19 to TRBJ2-1; 13 bases line up with TRBD2. Germline V gives CDR1 LNHDA, CDR2 SQIVND (reference sequence). The trim removed 6 bases at V and 3 bases at J, leaving 14 bases unmatched. This CDR3 has 19 residues. Together with reference TRBV19 and TRBJ2-1, the CDR3 gives the full variable domain: DGGITQSPKYLFRKEGQNVTLSCEQNLNHDAMYWYRQDPGQGLRLIYYSQIVNDFQKGDIAEGYSVSREKKESFPLTVTSAQKNPTAFYLCASSPSTSGRPKHYNEQFFGPGTRLTVL.

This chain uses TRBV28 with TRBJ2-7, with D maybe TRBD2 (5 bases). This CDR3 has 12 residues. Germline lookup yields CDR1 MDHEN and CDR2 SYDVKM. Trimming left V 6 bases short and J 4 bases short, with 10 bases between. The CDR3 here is CASRSGVYEQYF. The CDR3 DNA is TGTGCCAGCAGGTCCGGGGTTTACGAGCAGTACTTC. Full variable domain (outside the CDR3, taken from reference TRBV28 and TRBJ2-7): DVKVTQSSRYLVKRTGEKVFLECVQDMDHENMFWYRQDPGLGLRLIYFSYDVKMKEKGDIPEGYSVSREKKERFSLILESASTNQTSMYLCASRSGVYEQYFGPGTRLTVT.

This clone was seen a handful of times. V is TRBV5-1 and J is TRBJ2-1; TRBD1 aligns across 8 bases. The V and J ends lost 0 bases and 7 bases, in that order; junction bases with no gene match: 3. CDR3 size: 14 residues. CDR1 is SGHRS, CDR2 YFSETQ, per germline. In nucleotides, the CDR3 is TGCGCCAGCAGCTTGGCACGGACAGGGAATGAGCAGTTCTTC. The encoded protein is CASSLARTGNEQFF.

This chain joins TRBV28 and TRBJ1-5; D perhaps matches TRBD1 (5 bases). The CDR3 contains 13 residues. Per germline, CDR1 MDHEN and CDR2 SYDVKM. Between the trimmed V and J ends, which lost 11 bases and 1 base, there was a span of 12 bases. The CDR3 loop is CALQTASNQPQHF. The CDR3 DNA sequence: TGTGCCCTGCAGACAGCGAGCAATCAGCCCCAGCATTTT.

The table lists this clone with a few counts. The CDR3: CASSPPFSGSLSPDTQYF. The CDR3 nucleotides read TGTGCCAGCTCACCACCATTTAGCGGGAGTTTAAGCCCAGATACGCAGTATTTT. V is TRBV18 and J is TRBJ2-3; 9 bases align to TRBD2. The CDR3 extends over 18 amino acids. J gave up 4 bases and V 0 bases, and 11 bases lay outside the gene matches. CDR1 and CDR2 (germline): KGHSH, LQKENI.

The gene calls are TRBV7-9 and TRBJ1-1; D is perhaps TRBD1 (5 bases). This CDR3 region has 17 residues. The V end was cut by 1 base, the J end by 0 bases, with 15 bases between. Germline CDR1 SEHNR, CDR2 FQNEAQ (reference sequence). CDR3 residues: CASSLGRLGLMNTEAFF. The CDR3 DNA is TGTGCCAGCAGCTTAGGCAGGCTGGGACTTATGAACACTGAAGCTTTCTTT.

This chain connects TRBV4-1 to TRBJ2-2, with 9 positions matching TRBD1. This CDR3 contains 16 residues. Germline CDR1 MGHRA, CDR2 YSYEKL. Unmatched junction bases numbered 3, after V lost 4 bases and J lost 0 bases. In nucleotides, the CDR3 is TGCGCCAGCAGCCTTGGGACAGGGCCGAACACCGGGGAGCTGTTTTTT. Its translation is CASSLGTGPNTGELFF.

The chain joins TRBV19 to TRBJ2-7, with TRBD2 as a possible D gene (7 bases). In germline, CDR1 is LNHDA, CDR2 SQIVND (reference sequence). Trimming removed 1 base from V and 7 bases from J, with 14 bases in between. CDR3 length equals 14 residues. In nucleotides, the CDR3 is TGTGCCAGTAGTATAGGTCCAGGGGAGGGTGAGCAGTACTTC. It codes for CASSIGPGEGEQYF. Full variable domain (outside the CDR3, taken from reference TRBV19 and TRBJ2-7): DGGITQSPKYLFRKEGQNVTLSCEQNLNHDAMYWYRQDPGQGLRLIYYSQIVNDFQKGDIAEGYSVSREKKESFPLTVTSAQKNPTAFYLCASSIGPGEGEQYFGPGTRLTVT.

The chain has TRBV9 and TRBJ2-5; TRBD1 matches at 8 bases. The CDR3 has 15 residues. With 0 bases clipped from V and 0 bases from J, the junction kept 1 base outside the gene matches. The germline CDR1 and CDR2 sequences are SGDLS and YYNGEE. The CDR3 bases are TGTGCCAGCAGCGTAGACAGGGGGGACCAAGAGACCCAGTACTTC. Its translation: CASSVDRGDQETQYF.

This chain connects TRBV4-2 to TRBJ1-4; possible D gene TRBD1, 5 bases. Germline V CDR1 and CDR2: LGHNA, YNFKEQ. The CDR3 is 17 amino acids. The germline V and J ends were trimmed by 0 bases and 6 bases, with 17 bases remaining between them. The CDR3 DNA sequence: TGTGCCAGCAGCCAAGATCGCGGTTCAGGGAGGGATGAAAAACTGTTTTTT. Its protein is CASSQDRGSGRDEKLFF.

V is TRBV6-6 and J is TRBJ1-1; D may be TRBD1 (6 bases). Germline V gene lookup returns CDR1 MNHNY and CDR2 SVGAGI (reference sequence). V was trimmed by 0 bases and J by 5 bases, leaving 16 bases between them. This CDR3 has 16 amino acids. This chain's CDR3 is CASSYSNRVGYTEAFF. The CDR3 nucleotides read TGTGCCAGCAGTTACTCGAACAGGGTAGGTTATACTGAAGCTTTCTTT.

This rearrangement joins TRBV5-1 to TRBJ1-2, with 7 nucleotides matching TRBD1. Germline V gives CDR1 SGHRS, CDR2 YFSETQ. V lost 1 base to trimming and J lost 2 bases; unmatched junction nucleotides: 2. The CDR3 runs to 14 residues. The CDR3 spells CASSLPGGNYGYTF. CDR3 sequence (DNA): TGCGCCAGCAGCTTGCCAGGGGGGAACTATGGCTACACCTTC.

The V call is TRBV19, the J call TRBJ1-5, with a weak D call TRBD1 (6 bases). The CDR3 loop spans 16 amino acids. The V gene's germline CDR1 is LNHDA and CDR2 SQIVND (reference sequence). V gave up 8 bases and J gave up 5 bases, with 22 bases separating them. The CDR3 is CASAREAPGVYQPQHF. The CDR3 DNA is TGTGCCAGTGCCCGGGAGGCGCCAGGGGTGTATCAGCCCCAGCATTTT. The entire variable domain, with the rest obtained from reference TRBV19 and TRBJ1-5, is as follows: DGGITQSPKYLFRKEGQNVTLSCEQNLNHDAMYWYRQDPGQGLRLIYYSQIVNDFQKGDIAEGYSVSREKKESFPLTVTSAQKNPTAFYLCASAREAPGVYQPQHFGDGTRLSIL.

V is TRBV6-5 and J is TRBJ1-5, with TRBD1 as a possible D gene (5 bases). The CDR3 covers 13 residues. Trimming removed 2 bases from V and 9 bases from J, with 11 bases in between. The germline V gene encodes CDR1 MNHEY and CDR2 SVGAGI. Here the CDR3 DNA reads TGTGCCAGCAGTTACGCCAGGGTCTCGCCCCAGCATTTT. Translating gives CASSYARVSPQHF.

DNA for the CDR3: TGTGCCAGTAGTATGTCTAGCGCCCACAATGAGCAGTTCTTC. Amino acids: CASSMSSAHNEQFF. The chain recombines TRBV19 with TRBJ2-1, with D possibly being TRBD2 (6 bases). V was pared by 3 bases and J by 5 bases, with 11 bases between. The CDR3 has 14 amino acids. Germline CDR1 LNHDA, CDR2 SQIVND (reference sequence). The variable domain in full, with the rest retrieved from reference TRBV19 and TRBJ2-1, is DGGITQSPKYLFRKEGQNVTLSCEQNLNHDAMYWYRQDPGQGLRLIYYSQIVNDFQKGDIAEGYSVSREKKESFPLTVTSAQKNPTAFYLCASSMSSAHNEQFFGPGTRLTVL.

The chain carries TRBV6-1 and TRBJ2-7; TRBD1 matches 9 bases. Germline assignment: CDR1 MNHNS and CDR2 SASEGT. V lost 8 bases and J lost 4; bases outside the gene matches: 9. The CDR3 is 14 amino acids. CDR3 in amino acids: CASLTGTGQYEQYF. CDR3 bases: TGTGCCAGCCTTACAGGGACAGGGCAGTACGAGCAGTACTTC.

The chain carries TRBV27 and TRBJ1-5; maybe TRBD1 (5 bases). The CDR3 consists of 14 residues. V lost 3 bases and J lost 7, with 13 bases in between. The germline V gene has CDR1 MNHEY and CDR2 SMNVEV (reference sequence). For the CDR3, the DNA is TGTGCCAGCAGTTTGTGGGGGGGGGAGCAGCCCCAGCATTTT. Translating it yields CASSLWGGEQPQHF.

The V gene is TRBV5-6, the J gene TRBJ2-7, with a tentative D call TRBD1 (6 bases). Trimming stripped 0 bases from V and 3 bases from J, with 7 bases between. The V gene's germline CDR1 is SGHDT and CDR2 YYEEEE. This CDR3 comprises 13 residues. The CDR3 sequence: CASSLARGYEQYF. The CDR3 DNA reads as TGTGCCAGCAGCTTGGCCAGGGGCTACGAGCAGTACTTC.

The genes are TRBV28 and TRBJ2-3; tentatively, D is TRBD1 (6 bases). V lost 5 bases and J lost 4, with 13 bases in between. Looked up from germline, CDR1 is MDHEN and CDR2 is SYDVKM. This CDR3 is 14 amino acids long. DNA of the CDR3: TGTGCCAGCAGTAGCTCAGGGGATGCAGATACGCAGTATTTT. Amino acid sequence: CASSSSGDADTQYF.

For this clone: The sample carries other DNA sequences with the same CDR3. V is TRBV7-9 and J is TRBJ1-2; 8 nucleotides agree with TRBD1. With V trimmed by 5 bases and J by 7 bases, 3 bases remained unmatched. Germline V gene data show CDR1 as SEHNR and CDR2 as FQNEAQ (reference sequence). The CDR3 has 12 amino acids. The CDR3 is CASSLDRGGYTF. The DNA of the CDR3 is TGTGCCAGCAGCCTCGACAGGGGTGGCTACACCTTC.

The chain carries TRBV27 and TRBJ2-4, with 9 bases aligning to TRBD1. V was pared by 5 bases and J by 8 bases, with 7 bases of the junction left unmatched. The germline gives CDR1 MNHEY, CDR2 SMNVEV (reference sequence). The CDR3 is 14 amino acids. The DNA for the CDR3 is TGTGCCAGCAGTCCCGGGACAGGGTGGGACATTCAGTACTTC. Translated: CASSPGTGWDIQYF.

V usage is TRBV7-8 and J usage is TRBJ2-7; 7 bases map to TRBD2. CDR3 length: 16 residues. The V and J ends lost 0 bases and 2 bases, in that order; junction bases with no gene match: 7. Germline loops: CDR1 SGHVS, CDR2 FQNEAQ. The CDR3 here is CASSLAYSGTTYEQYF. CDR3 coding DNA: TGTGCCAGCAGCTTAGCATACAGCGGGACTACCTACGAGCAGTACTTC.